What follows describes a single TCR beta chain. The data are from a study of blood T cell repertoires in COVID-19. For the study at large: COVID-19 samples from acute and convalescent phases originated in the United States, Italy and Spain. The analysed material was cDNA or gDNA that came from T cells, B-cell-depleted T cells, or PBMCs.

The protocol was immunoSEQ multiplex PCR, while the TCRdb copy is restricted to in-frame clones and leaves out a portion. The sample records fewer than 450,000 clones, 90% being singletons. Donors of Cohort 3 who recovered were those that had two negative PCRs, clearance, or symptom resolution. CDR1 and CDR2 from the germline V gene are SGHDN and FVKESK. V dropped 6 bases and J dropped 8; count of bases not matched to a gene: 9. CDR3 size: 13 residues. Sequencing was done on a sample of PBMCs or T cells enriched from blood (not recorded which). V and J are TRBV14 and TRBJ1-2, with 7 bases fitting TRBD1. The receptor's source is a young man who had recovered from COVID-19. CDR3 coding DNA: TGTGCCAGCAGTTATGGACAGGTGTCAGGCTACACCTTC. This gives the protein CASSYGQVSGYTF.